This TCR beta chain was obtained from a study of beta chain features in type 1 diabetes. Points from the study as a whole: All four CD4+ subsets of Type 1 diabetes patients contained TCRB CDR3s that were moderately but significantly shorter.

The sequenced template was cDNA made from the entire isolated RNA. TCRdb keeps only in-frame clones here, not all; method: immunoSEQ multiplex PCR. The data contain about 640,000 clones, around 12% of them seen just once; the ten biggest clones take up more than 0.09%. CD4+ cells of the naive, central memory, regulatory and stem cell-like memory types were sorted via CD45RO/CCR7/CD25/CD127/CD95/CD27. This clone appeared a few times. Antigen unknown. Trimming took 4 bases from V and 0 from J, leaving 12 bases between them. Per germline, CDR1 LNHDA and CDR2 SQIVND (reference sequence). CDR3 length equals 15 residues.

Sequencing input: naive CD4+ T cells from blood. The chain couples TRBV19 to TRBJ2-5; no clear D. The receptor was derived from a man aged 25-40 years with type 1 diabetes. CDR3 coding DNA: TGTGCCAGTAGTAGCGCAAGTCCTTACCAAGAGACCCAGTACTTC. Protein sequence: CASSSASPYQETQYF. The full variable domain, its missing parts supplied by reference TRBV19 and TRBJ2-5, is DGGITQSPKYLFRKEGQNVTLSCEQNLNHDAMYWYRQDPGQGLRLIYYSQIVNDFQKGDIAEGYSVSREKKESFPLTVTSAQKNPTAFYLCASSSASPYQETQYFGPGTRLLVL.